This T cell receptor beta chain was captured by sequencing in a study of OX40 agonist ivuxolimab in advanced cancers. This table comes from immunoSEQ multiplex PCR, and its TCRdb copy is limited to in-frame clones, with some not included. Seen here are tens of thousands of clones, about 89% observed once, and the top ten hold 1.1% to 1.5%. CDR3 length equals 14 residues. From germline, CDR1 is MNHEY and CDR2 SMNVEV (reference sequence). V shed 6 bases and J 5 bases; nucleotides not matched to a gene: 2. This TCR was recovered from an adult with an advanced solid tumor such as melanoma, head and neck, liver or kidney cancer. This sequence joins TRBV27 and TRBJ2-2, with 11 bases lining up with TRBD1. The sample here was CD4+ or CD8+ T cells sorted from blood, taken in a trial of the OX40 agonist ivuxolimab. The CDR3 DNA reads TGTGCCAGCAGGGGGACAGGGGGAACCGGGGAGCTGTTTTTT. It encodes CASRGTGGTGELFF.